This passage covers 20 T cell receptor beta chains from one sample sequenced in a study of PD-1 blockade in mismatch repair-deficient tumors (dated by TCRdb to 2015 to 2018). No cognate antigen is known for these TCRs. Libraries were made using the immunoSEQ multiplex PCR assay. TCRdb mirrors the immuneACCESS table, restricted to in-frame sequences. Some clones are absent from its copies; in checked studies, under half trace to an unresolved V gene, and the reason for the others is unknown. The sample table contains some 10,000 clones; only one count was recorded for over 70% of them. About 12% of the sample is in the top ten clones. Sample time point, as interpreted from the label and publication: roughly 10-day in vitro stimulation with candidate neoantigen peptide 7. The specimen comprised cells cultured in vitro, sampled from a patient treated with pembrolizumab. The receptor source for this set is an adult with mismatch repair-deficient cancer.

The chain uses TRBV11-2 and TRBJ2-7; 9 bases align to TRBD2. The CDR3 covers 15 residues. V trimming: 2 bases; J trimming: 5 bases; junction bases outside the gene matches: 7. CDR1 and CDR2 from the germline V gene are SGHAT and FQNNGV. CDR3 sequence reads: CASSLLAGLPNEQYF. DNA for the CDR3: TGTGCCAGCAGCTTACTAGCGGGGCTACCTAACGAGCAGTACTTC.

The V gene is TRBV27, the J gene TRBJ1-1; the match to TRBD1 covers 10 bases. The CDR3 extends over 15 amino acids. The V gene's germline CDR1 is MNHEY and CDR2 SMNVEV (reference sequence). The junction had 10 bases not matched to a gene; V was cut back by 7 bases and J by 5 bases. CDR3 sequence reads: CASTRQGASGTEAFF. The CDR3 DNA follows: TGTGCCAGCACCCGACAGGGGGCTTCTGGAACTGAAGCTTTCTTT.

The gene calls are TRBV5-4 and TRBJ2-7; the match to TRBD1 covers 7 bases. Germline CDR1 SGHNT, CDR2 YYREEE (reference sequence). V dropped 4 bases and J dropped 5; count of bases not matched to a gene: 9. This CDR3 comprises 14 residues. The CDR3 nucleotides are TGTGCCAGCAGCCCCCTGTGGGACAGTGACGAGCAGTACTTC. Protein: CASSPLWDSDEQYF.

This clone came up once. The chain joins TRBV5-1 to TRBJ1-3; 7 bases match TRBD1. Germline loops: CDR1 SGHRS, CDR2 YFSETQ. V shed 2 bases and J 2 bases; nucleotides not matched to a gene: 10. This CDR3 comprises 17 residues. CDR3 region: CASSFGHRGRPGNTIYF. The CDR3 coding sequence is TGCGCCAGCAGCTTTGGGCACAGGGGCCGTCCTGGAAACACCATATATTTT.

The J gene is TRBJ1-2, the V gene TRBV7-3; 12 nucleotides match TRBD1. V shed 5 bases and J 8 bases; nucleotides not matched to a gene: 12. This CDR3 has 16 amino acids. Germline CDR1 reads SGHTA; CDR2 reads FQGTGA. The CDR3 nucleotides read TGTGCCAGCAGCAACCCGGGACAGGGGGCGACGGTAGGCTACACCTTC. As protein: CASSNPGQGATVGYTF.

V usage is TRBV6-1 and J usage is TRBJ2-2; D is undetermined. The CDR3 runs 13 residues. Germline CDR1 reads MNHNS; CDR2 reads SASEGT. V was pared by 1 base and J by 9 bases, with 9 bases between. DNA for the CDR3: TGTGCCAGCAGTGAAGTCCAAGCCCGGGAGCTGTTTTTT. It codes for CASSEVQARELFF.

The gene calls are TRBV29-1 and TRBJ2-3; D is perhaps TRBD1 (6 bases). From germline, CDR1 is SQVTM and CDR2 ANQGSEA. The CDR3 sequence is 12 residues long. Trimming pared 5 bases from V and 3 bases from J, leaving 9 bases between. CDR3 region: CSVQDRTDTQYF. CDR3 sequence (DNA): TGCAGCGTTCAGGACAGAACAGATACGCAGTATTTT.

This sequence joins TRBV6-5 and TRBJ2-2, with 7 bases aligning to TRBD2. The V gene end was trimmed by 6 bases and the J gene end by 7 bases; junction bases not matched to a gene: 8. CDR3 length: 14 residues. Germline V gene data show CDR1 as MNHEY and CDR2 as SVGAGI. The CDR3 loop reads CASRLTLAGGELFF. The CDR3 DNA is TGTGCCAGCAGACTCACGTTAGCGGGCGGGGAGCTGTTTTTT.

The table lists this clone with a count of one. The chain combines TRBV7-2 with TRBJ2-3; no definite D call. The germline gives CDR1 SGHTA, CDR2 FQGNSA. Between the trimmed V and J ends, which lost 5 bases and 0 bases, there was a span of 18 bases. The CDR3 extends over 17 amino acids. The CDR3 DNA follows: TGTGCCAGCAGCCCGAGGCCGGCAGGTCGTAGCACAGATACGCAGTATTTT. Protein sequence: CASSPRPAGRSTDTQYF.

V is TRBV18 and J is TRBJ2-7; D might be TRBD1 (6 bases). Trimming cost V 2 bases and J 2 bases, with 10 bases left between them. The CDR3 sequence is 14 residues long. Germline CDR1 and CDR2: KGHSH and LQKENI. CDR3 in amino acids: CASSPSTGTYEQYF. The CDR3 DNA is TGTGCCAGCTCACCAAGTACAGGGACCTACGAGCAGTACTTC.

This clone appeared once. The J gene is TRBJ2-7, the V gene TRBV6-5; 10 nucleotides agree with TRBD1. Losses at the gene ends were 0 bases for V and 4 bases for J; bases not matched to a gene: 3. CDR1 and CDR2 (germline): MNHEY, SVGAGI. The CDR3 runs 15 residues. For the CDR3, the DNA is TGTGCCAGCAGTTACTCCAGGGGACAGGGGTACGAGCAGTACTTC. Residues: CASSYSRGQGYEQYF.

V is TRBV5-4 and J is TRBJ2-7; possibly TRBD2 for D (6 bases). CDR3 length: 15 residues. Germline V lookup: CDR1 SGHNT, CDR2 YYREEE (reference sequence). V lost 4 bases and J lost 1, with 15 bases in between. CDR3 loop: CASSPSGRGSYEQYF. The CDR3 DNA sequence: TGTGCCAGCAGCCCGTCCGGGAGAGGTTCCTACGAGCAGTACTTC.

There are a few counts of this clone. The V gene is TRBV5-4, the J gene TRBJ2-7; the D is unclear. Trimming took off 3 bases at V and 4 bases at J, with 8 bases between the two ends. The CDR3 consists of 12 residues. CDR1 is SGHNT, CDR2 YYREEE, per germline (reference sequence). The DNA for the CDR3 is TGTGCCAGCAGCTGGGGTGGGTACGAGCAGTACTTC. Translating it yields CASSWGGYEQYF.

The gene calls are TRBV14 and TRBJ2-2, with 8 bases matching TRBD1. The germline V gene has CDR1 SGHDN and CDR2 FVKESK. With 6 bases clipped from V and 5 bases from J, the junction kept 11 bases outside the gene matches. This CDR3 comprises 16 residues. The CDR3 DNA reads as TGTGCCAGCAGTCAACTGACAGGGGTGTTTACCGGGGAGCTGTTTTTT. It translates to CASSQLTGVFTGELFF.

The V and J genes are TRBV2 and TRBJ1-1, with D possibly TRBD1 on 5 matching bases. V dropped 2 bases and J dropped 10 bases, with 8 bases sitting between them. The CDR3 totals 11 residues. The germline V gene has CDR1 SNHLY and CDR2 FYNNEI. CDR3 amino acids: CASSERGGAFF. The CDR3 region has the DNA TGTGCCAGCAGTGAACGGGGGGGAGCTTTCTTT.

The rearrangement joins TRBV5-1 to TRBJ1-1; maybe TRBD1 (5 bases). The germline V and J ends were trimmed by 2 bases and 6 bases, with 17 bases remaining between them. The CDR3 covers 15 residues. Germline CDR1 is SGHRS and CDR2 is YFSETQ. CDR3 sequence (DNA): TGCGCCAGCAGCTTTCAGGGCCCCCCTGGGTCTGAAGCTTTCTTT. Translated, it gives CASSFQGPPGSEAFF.

The rearrangement joins TRBV9 to TRBJ2-1; 12 bases match TRBD1. In germline, CDR1 is SGDLS, CDR2 YYNGEE. This CDR3 is 17 amino acids long. Germline trimming cut 3 bases from V and 8 bases from J; bases unmatched to any gene: 12. DNA for the CDR3: TGTGCCAGCAGCGCGACCGGGACAGGGGGCGGGAGGCATGAGCAGTTCTTC. Its translation: CASSATGTGGGRHEQFF.

The CDR3 here is CASSPIGASYEQYF. The CDR3 nucleotides read TGTGCCAGCAGTCCTATCGGGGCTTCCTACGAGCAGTACTTC. The chain is built from TRBV28 and TRBJ2-5, with D perhaps TRBD1 or TRBD2 (5 bases each). The closer fit of TRBJ2-7 to the DNA end suggests the J call may be wrong. This CDR3 comprises 14 residues. Germline loops: CDR1 MDHEN, CDR2 SYDVKM.

The gene calls are TRBV7-3 and TRBJ2-3; 10 bases align to TRBD2. Germline V CDR1 and CDR2: SGHTA, FQGTGA. Trimming took 3 bases from V and 0 from J; bases not matched to a gene: 6. The CDR3 loop spans 17 amino acids. CDR3 sequence reads: CASSFVTSGTSTDTQYF. The DNA for the CDR3 is TGTGCCAGCAGCTTCGTTACTAGCGGGACTAGCACAGATACGCAGTATTTT.

The genes are TRBV6-5 and TRBJ1-1, with D maybe TRBD1 (6 bases). Trimming cost V 0 bases and J 0 bases, with 8 bases left between them. CDR1 is MNHEY, CDR2 SVGAGI, per germline. The CDR3 has 15 residues. Here the CDR3 DNA reads TGTGCCAGCAGTTACTCCGGACAGTTGAACACTGAAGCTTTCTTT. Protein: CASSYSGQLNTEAFF.